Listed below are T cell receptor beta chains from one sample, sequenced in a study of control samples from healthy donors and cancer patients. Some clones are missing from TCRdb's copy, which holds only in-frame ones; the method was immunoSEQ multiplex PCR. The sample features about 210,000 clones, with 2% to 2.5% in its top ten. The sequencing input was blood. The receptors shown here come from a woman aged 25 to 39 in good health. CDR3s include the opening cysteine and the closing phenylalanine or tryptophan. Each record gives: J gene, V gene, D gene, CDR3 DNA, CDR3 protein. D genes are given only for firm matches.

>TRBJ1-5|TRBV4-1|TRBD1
TGCGCCAGCAGCCAATCTACCACCGGGACAGGGTATCAGCCCCAGCATTTT
CASSQSTTGTGYQPQHF
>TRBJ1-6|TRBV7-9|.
TGTGCCAGCAGCTGGGTCGTCGGGTCTTCACCCCTCCACTTT
CASSWVVGSSPLHF
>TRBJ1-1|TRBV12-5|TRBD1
TGTGCTAGTGGTCCCGGGACAGGGATTGCTCTAGCTTTCTTT
CASGPGTGIALAFF
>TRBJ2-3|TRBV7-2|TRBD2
TGTGCCAGCAGCGATCCGCCGACTAGCCAACAAACAGATACGCAGTATTTT
CASSDPPTSQQTDTQYF
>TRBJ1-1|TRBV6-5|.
TGTGCCAGCAGTTACAATCCCTTCACAGTTGGGACTGAAGCTTTCTTT
CASSYNPFTVGTEAFF
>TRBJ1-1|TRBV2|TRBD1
TGTGCCAGCGAGAACAGGGGAGGGTTCGCTGAAGCTTTCTTT
CASENRGGFAEAFF
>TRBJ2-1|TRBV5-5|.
TGTGCCAGCAGCCCATCTTACAATGAGCAGTTCTTC
CASSPSYNEQFF
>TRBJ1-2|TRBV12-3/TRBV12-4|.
TGTGCCAGCAGTTTTCGGAGGGCCTATGGCTACACCTTC
CASSFRRAYGYTF
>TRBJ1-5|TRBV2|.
TGTGCCAGCAGTGTCACCTCAGGGATGGGTCCCGATCAGCCCCAGCATTTT
CASSVTSGMGPDQPQHF
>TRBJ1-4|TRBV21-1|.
TGTGCCAGCAGCAAGCTCGACAGTGCCCGGGGGGAAAAACTGTTTTTT
CASSKLDSARGEKLFF
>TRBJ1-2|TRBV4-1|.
TGCGCCAGCAGCCAAGATCGGAGAGGGATGGATGGCTACACCTTC
CASSQDRRGMDGYTF
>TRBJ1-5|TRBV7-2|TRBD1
TGTGCCAGCAGCTTGACAGGGGGCGCGCGGCAGCCCCAGCATTTT
CASSLTGGARQPQHF
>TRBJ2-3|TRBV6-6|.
TGTGCCAGCAGTTCCGGGACTAGCACAGATACGCAGTATTTT
CASSSGTSTDTQYF
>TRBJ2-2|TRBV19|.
TGTGCCAGTAGTATTCTGTCAGTAAACACCGGGGAGCTGTTTTTT
CASSILSVNTGELFF
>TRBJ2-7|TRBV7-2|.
TGTGCCAGCAGCTCCGGGAACTACGAGCAGTACTTC
CASSSGNYEQYF
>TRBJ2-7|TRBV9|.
TGTGCCAGCACCGCCCCAGGGTCCTACGAGCAGTACTTC
CASTAPGSYEQYF
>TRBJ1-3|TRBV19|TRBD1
TGTGCCAGTAGTAGTCCCCGGACAGGAAGAACTGGAAACACCATATATTTT
CASSSPRTGRTGNTIYF
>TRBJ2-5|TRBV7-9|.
TGTGCCAGCAGCTCGCGACAAGGATTCCAAGAGACCCAGTACTTC
CASSSRQGFQETQYF
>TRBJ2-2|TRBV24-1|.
TGTGCCACCAGTGACCGGGACATTGTCACCGGGGAGCTGTTTTTT
CATSDRDIVTGELFF
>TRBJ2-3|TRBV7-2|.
TGTGCCAGCAGCTCTTTCACCGATACGCAGTATTTT
CASSSFTDTQYF
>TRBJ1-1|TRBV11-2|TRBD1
TGTGCCAGCAGCCTTCGTTTTGGGGGGACAGGAACTTTCTTT
CASSLRFGGTGTFF
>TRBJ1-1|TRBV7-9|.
TGTGCCAGCAGCAGACAGGCGAACACTGAAGCTTTCTTT
CASSRQANTEAFF
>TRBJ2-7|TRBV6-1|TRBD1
TGTGCCAGCCTCAGGACAGGGGGCGACGAGCAGTACTTC
CASLRTGGDEQYF
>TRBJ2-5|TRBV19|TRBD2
TGTGCCAGTAGTATCCGGGGGGATGGGACCCAGTACTTC
CASSIRGDGTQYF
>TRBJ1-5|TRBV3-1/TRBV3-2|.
TGTGCCAGCAGCCAAGGCCAGGTCGGTCAGCCCCAGCATTTT
CASSQGQVGQPQHF
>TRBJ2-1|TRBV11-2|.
TGTGCCAGCAGCACCGAGAGGGGCCCTTTCTACAATGAGCAGTTCTTC
CASSTERGPFYNEQFF
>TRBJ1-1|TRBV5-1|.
TGCGCCAGCAGCTTGGGGGCAGGGGCGAACACTGAAGCTTTCTTT
CASSLGAGANTEAFF
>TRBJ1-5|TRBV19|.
TGTGCCAGTAGTTATAACAGTCAGTCCCAGCATTTT
CASSYNSQSQHF
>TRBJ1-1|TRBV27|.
TGTGCCAGCAGTTTATCGCGGGGAAACACTGAAGCTTTCTTT
CASSLSRGNTEAFF
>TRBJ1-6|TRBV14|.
TGTGCCAGCAGCCAAGATCGACAGCGCAATTCACCCCTCCACTTT
CASSQDRQRNSPLHF
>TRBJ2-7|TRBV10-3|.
TGTGCCATCAGCCCGACAGATTACGAGCAGTACTTC
CAISPTDYEQYF
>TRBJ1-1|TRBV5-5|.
TGTGCCAGCAGCTTGGAAGTAGGGCAAGAAGCTTTCTTT
CASSLEVGQEAFF
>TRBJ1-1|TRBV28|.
TGTGCCAGCAGTTACCAGTTGAACACTGAAGCTTTCTTT
CASSYQLNTEAFF
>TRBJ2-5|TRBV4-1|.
TGCGCCAGCAGCCAAGATTGGGGGGTCCAAGAGACCCAGTACTTC
CASSQDWGVQETQYF
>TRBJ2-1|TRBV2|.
TGTGCCAGCAGTGAAGCGCGGATTACGGGTCGCGGGAATGAGCAGTTCTTC
CASSEARITGRGNEQFF
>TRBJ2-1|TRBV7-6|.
TGTGCCAGCAGCTTAGAAGCTTCCGATGAGCAGTTCTTC
CASSLEASDEQFF
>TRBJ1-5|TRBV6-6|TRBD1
TGTGCCAGCAGACCCCGTGACAGGGTCAATCAGCCCCAGCATTTT
CASRPRDRVNQPQHF
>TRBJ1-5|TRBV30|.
TGTGCCTGGAGTACGCAAGCGGGACAGCCCCAGCATTTT
CAWSTQAGQPQHF
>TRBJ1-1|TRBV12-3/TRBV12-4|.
TGTGCCAGCAGTTTGGGGCGGTTAACTGAAGCTTTCTTT
CASSLGRLTEAFF
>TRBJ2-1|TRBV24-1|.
TGTGCCACCAGTGATTGGATCCACAATGAGCAGTTCTTC
CATSDWIHNEQFF
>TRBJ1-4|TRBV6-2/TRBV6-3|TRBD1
TGTGCCAGCAGTAATCTACCGGGACAGGGTAATGAAAAACTGTTTTTT
CASSNLPGQGNEKLFF
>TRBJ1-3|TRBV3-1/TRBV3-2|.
TGTGCCAGCAGCCAAGATCCCGCGCGGAACTCTGGAAACACCATATATTTT
CASSQDPARNSGNTIYF
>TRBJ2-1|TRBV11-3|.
TGTGCCAGAGGGGACGGACCCTACAATGAGCAGTTCTTC
CARGDGPYNEQFF
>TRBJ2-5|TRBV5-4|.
TGTGCCAGCAGCTTGGATTTGCCAGAGACCCAGTACTTC
CASSLDLPETQYF